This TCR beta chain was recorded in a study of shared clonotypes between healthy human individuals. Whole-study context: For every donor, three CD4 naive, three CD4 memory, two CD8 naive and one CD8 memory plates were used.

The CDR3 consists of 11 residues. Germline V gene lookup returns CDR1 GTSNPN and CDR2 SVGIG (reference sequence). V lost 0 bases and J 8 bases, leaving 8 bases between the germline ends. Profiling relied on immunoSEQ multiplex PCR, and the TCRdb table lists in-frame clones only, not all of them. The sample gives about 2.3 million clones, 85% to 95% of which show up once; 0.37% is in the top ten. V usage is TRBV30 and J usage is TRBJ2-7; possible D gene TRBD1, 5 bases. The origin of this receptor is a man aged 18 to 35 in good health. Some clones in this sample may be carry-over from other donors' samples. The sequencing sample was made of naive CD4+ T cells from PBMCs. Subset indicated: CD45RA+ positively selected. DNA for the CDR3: TGTGCCTGGAGTGTACAGGCCAAGCAGTACTTC. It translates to CAWSVQAKQYF.